These 31 T cell receptor beta chains were sequenced from one sample in a study of vaccination effects on CD4 cells after COVID-19. The table came from immunoSEQ multiplex PCR; TCRdb's copy has only in-frame clones and leaves some out. Among approximately 45,000 clones listed, about 75% were seen once. These receptors have no known antigen. The culture ran for about 10 days, and then CD4+ T cells were isolated. Sample: CD4+ T cells from PBMCs cultured without peptide, taken before COVID-19 vaccination. The receptor set was obtained from a human donor who had a prior SARS-CoV-2 infection.

The V call is TRBV5-1, the J call TRBJ2-7; TRBD2 matches at 8 bases. This CDR3 is 14 amino acids long. Germline CDR1 reads SGHRS; CDR2 reads YFSETQ. J lost 2 bases, V lost 0 bases, and 1 base had no gene match. The DNA for the CDR3 is TGCGCCAGCAGCTTGGTGGGACTAGCCTACGAGCAGTACTTC. Its protein is CASSLVGLAYEQYF.

The J gene is TRBJ1-1, the V gene TRBV2; D call uncertain. The CDR3 is 13 residues long. The V gene's germline CDR1 is SNHLY and CDR2 FYNNEI. The germline V and J ends were trimmed by 9 bases and 5 bases, with 16 bases remaining between them. CDR3: CASRRESQTEAFF. CDR3 sequence (DNA): TGTGCCAGTAGGAGGGAATCACAAACTGAAGCTTTCTTT.

V is TRBV5-1 and J is TRBJ2-3, with TRBD2 identical over 7 bases. CDR3 length equals 16 residues. Trimming cost V 5 bases and J 4 bases; bases outside gene matches: 13. Germline assignment: CDR1 SGHRS and CDR2 YFSETQ. CDR3 protein: CASSPRASGVADTQYF. Here the CDR3 DNA reads TGCGCCAGCAGTCCCAGGGCAAGCGGGGTCGCAGATACGCAGTATTTT.

The chain uses TRBV5-6 and TRBJ1-2; D is perhaps TRBD1 (6 bases). The germline V and J ends were trimmed by 1 base and 4 bases, with 11 bases remaining between them. CDR1 is SGHDT and CDR2 is YYEEEE in the germline V gene. This CDR3 spans 14 amino acids. The CDR3 sequence is CASSLLGAGYGYTF. CDR3 sequence (DNA): TGTGCCAGCAGCTTGTTGGGGGCCGGCTATGGCTACACCTTC.

The chain is built from TRBV4-3 and TRBJ1-3; no definite D call. The CDR3 covers 12 residues. Germline-derived CDR1 and CDR2 are LGHNA and YSLEER. This CDR3 reads CVVQLGGNTIYF. The CDR3 DNA reads as TGCGTAGTCCAGTTGGGGGGAAACACCATATATTTT.

V and J are TRBV6-2 or TRBV6-3 and TRBJ2-1; D possibly corresponds to TRBD2 (5 bases). The CDR3 has 13 residues. The germline CDR1 and CDR2 sequences are MNHEY and SVGEGT. V lost 6 bases and J 7 bases, leaving 13 bases between the germline ends. CDR3 sequence reads: CASSLREPNEQFF. The CDR3 DNA is TGTGCCAGCAGCCTCCGGGAACCAAATGAGCAGTTCTTC.

The J gene is TRBJ2-3, the V gene TRBV11-2, with 8 nucleotides matching TRBD1. The germline gives CDR1 SGHAT, CDR2 FQNNGV. CDR3 length: 14 residues. Losses at the gene ends were 5 bases for V and 1 base for J; bases not matched to a gene: 2. CDR3 sequence: CASSVDRGTDTQYF. CDR3 nucleotide sequence: TGTGCCAGCAGCGTGGACAGGGGCACAGATACGCAGTATTTT.

This clone was picked up a small number of times. This CDR3 reads CASSLNGQGASGYTF. The CDR3, as DNA: TGTGCCAGCAGCTTAAACGGACAGGGGGCGTCTGGCTACACCTTC. V usage is TRBV7-3 and J usage is TRBJ1-2; TRBD1 matches 11 bases. The CDR3 loop spans 15 amino acids. Germline CDR1 reads SGHTA; CDR2 reads FQGTGA. The ends lost 1 base at V and 7 bases at J; junction bases unmatched: 5.

The chain has TRBV6-5 and TRBJ2-2, with TRBD1 as a possible D gene (6 bases). Germline V CDR1 and CDR2: MNHEY, SVGAGI. This CDR3 comprises 14 residues. With 8 bases removed from V and 4 bases from J, the gap between germline ends came to 14 bases. CDR3 amino acids: CASLKQGLTGELFF. The CDR3 DNA follows: TGTGCCAGCTTGAAACAGGGTCTCACCGGGGAGCTGTTTTTT.

The CDR3 DNA reads TGTGCCAGCAGCCAAGTGGACAATGAGCAGTTCTTC. Translating gives CASSQVDNEQFF. The chain recombines TRBV3-1 (or the pseudogene TRBV3-2) with TRBJ2-1; D gene ambiguous. From germline, CDR1 is LGHDT and CDR2 YNNKEL (reference sequence). CDR3 size: 12 residues. V was shortened by 1 base and J by 5 bases, with 3 bases between the two germline ends.

The chain is built from TRBV2 and TRBJ1-6, with TRBD1 identical over 7 bases. Germline CDR1 reads SNHLY; CDR2 reads FYNNEI. V dropped 8 bases and J dropped 4; count of bases not matched to a gene: 2. The CDR3 covers 13 residues. CDR3 nucleotide sequence: TGTGCCAGCGGGGGACAGTATAATTCACCCCTCCACTTT. Amino acid sequence: CASGGQYNSPLHF.

The chain recombines TRBV9 with TRBJ2-1; maybe TRBD2 (6 bases). CDR3 length: 14 residues. Germline CDR1 SGDLS, CDR2 YYNGEE. V dropped 0 bases and J dropped 9 bases, with 13 bases sitting between them. The CDR3 spells CASSVAGGIGEQFF. The CDR3 coding sequence is TGTGCCAGCAGCGTAGCTGGCGGGATCGGTGAGCAGTTCTTC.

J is TRBJ2-1 and V is TRBV7-2, with D maybe TRBD2 (6 bases). Germline CDR1 SGHTA, CDR2 FQGNSA. The CDR3 covers 15 residues. Trimming removed 1 base at V and 5 bases at J, with 12 bases between. For the CDR3, the DNA is TGTGCCAGCAGCTTAGGTCCTAGCGATAACAATGAGCAGTTCTTC. This gives the protein CASSLGPSDNNEQFF.

The chain recombines TRBV5-6 with TRBJ2-1; 11 bases match TRBD2. In germline, CDR1 is SGHDT, CDR2 YYEEEE. CDR3 length equals 19 residues. Trimming cost V 0 bases and J 7 bases; bases outside gene matches: 15. Written as DNA, the CDR3 is TGTGCCAGCAGCTTGGCCTTTAGGGCTCGACTAGCGGGAAGGAATGAGCAGTTCTTC. As protein: CASSLAFRARLAGRNEQFF.

Points on this clone: The junction shows a germline mismatch at one end, possibly a read error. V gene TRBV7-3 combines with J gene TRBJ2-6; D is uncertain. The V gene's germline CDR1 is SGHTA and CDR2 FQGTGA. This CDR3 is 14 amino acids long. CDR3 sequence reads: CASSSFSEANVLTF. In DNA, the CDR3 is TGTGCCAGCAGCTCCTTCTCTGAGGCCAACGTCCTGACTTTC.

The chain combines TRBV5-1 with TRBJ2-3, with TRBD2 as a possible D gene (6 bases). The CDR3 length is 14 residues. V was shortened by 3 bases and J by 0 bases, with 8 bases between the two germline ends. CDR1 and CDR2 (germline): SGHRS, YFSETQ. Here the CDR3 DNA reads TGCGCCAGCAGCTGGGGGGACAGCACAGATACGCAGTATTTT. It encodes CASSWGDSTDTQYF.

The chain links TRBV7-3 to TRBJ2-2; D perhaps matches TRBD2 (6 bases). This CDR3 contains 19 residues. The germline V and J ends were trimmed by 5 bases and 5 bases, with 27 bases remaining between them. Germline V lookup: CDR1 SGHTA, CDR2 FQGTGA. The CDR3 DNA sequence: TGTGCCAGCAGCGCCGGTGGGCGGGGCCCCCCTGCGAGGACCGGGGAGCTGTTTTTT. Translating gives CASSAGGRGPPARTGELFF.

This chain connects TRBV6-6 to TRBJ2-7; TRBD2 matches 7 bases. The CDR3 totals 19 residues. Germline V CDR1 and CDR2: MNHNY, SVGAGI (reference sequence). V lost 7 bases to trimming and J lost 3 bases; unmatched junction nucleotides: 24. CDR3 bases: TGTGCCAGCAATCGGGAGATAAGAATTACTAGCGCCGCCCTCTACGAGCAGTACTTC. Encoded protein: CASNREIRITSAALYEQYF.

There are a few counts of this clone. This chain joins TRBV2 and TRBJ2-5; TRBD1 aligns across 12 bases. CDR3 length equals 16 residues. The V and J ends lost 6 bases and 4 bases, in that order; junction bases with no gene match: 9. Germline V lookup: CDR1 SNHLY, CDR2 FYNNEI. The CDR3 region is CASRAGTGGELETQYF. CDR3 nucleotide sequence: TGTGCCAGCAGGGCCGGGACAGGGGGCGAGTTAGAGACCCAGTACTTC.

The chain recombines TRBV20-1 with TRBJ2-7; D call uncertain. Deletions cut 6 bases from V and 6 bases from J, with 12 bases between. The CDR3 is 11 amino acids. The germline V gene encodes CDR1 DFQATT and CDR2 SNEGSKA (reference sequence). CDR3 protein: CSAIGAVEQYF. The DNA for the CDR3 is TGCAGTGCGATAGGCGCCGTCGAGCAGTACTTC.

The chain has TRBV2 and TRBJ1-1, with D maybe TRBD1 (5 bases). The CDR3 extends over 13 amino acids. CDR1 and CDR2 from the germline V gene are SNHLY and FYNNEI. The V end lost 4 bases, the J end lost 4 bases, and 10 bases lay between the germline ends. The CDR3 is CASSVRGTTEAFF. For the CDR3, the DNA is TGTGCCAGCAGTGTTCGGGGGACCACTGAAGCTTTCTTT.

This clone was detected only a few times. The chain carries TRBV5-4 and TRBJ2-1; TRBD2 matches 7 bases. CDR1 SGHNT and CDR2 YYREEE come from the germline V gene (reference sequence). The CDR3 is 13 amino acids. After removal of 4 bases from V and 9 bases from J, the junction contained 7 bases not matched to a gene. The CDR3 bases are TGTGCCAGCAGCCATCAGGGAGGGCTTGAGCAGTTCTTC. Residues: CASSHQGGLEQFF.

This clone occurred a few times. V and J are TRBV5-1 and TRBJ1-1, with D maybe TRBD1 (6 bases). The germline CDR1 and CDR2 sequences are SGHRS and YFSETQ. The CDR3 length is 16 residues. V was shortened by 0 bases and J by 1 base, with 13 bases between the two germline ends. The CDR3 here is CASSLVAGEGNTEAFF. Written as DNA, the CDR3 is TGCGCCAGCAGCTTGGTCGCAGGGGAAGGGAACACTGAAGCTTTCTTT.

This clone has just a few counts. J is TRBJ2-7 and V is TRBV6-5, with a tentative D call TRBD2 (5 bases). Trimming removed 6 bases at V and 2 bases at J, with 14 bases between. Germline lookup yields CDR1 MNHEY and CDR2 SVGAGI. The CDR3 totals 14 residues. The CDR3 DNA is TGTGCCAGCAGCCAACGCGACGGGGCCTACGAGCAGTACTTC. Its translation is CASSQRDGAYEQYF.

There are a few counts of this clone. The chain has TRBV2 and TRBJ1-2, with 8 bases fitting TRBD1. CDR3 length: 14 residues. The trim removed 4 bases at V and 6 bases at J, leaving 7 bases unmatched. Germline V gene sequence: CDR1 SNHLY, CDR2 FYNNEI. The CDR3 DNA sequence: TGTGCCAGCAGTGGATTGGACAGGGCTGATGGCTACACCTTC. It encodes CASSGLDRADGYTF.

This chain's CDR3 is CASSIAGGRSYNEQFF. The CDR3, as DNA: TGTGCCAGTAGTATAGCGGGGGGGCGCTCCTACAATGAGCAGTTCTTC. This chain links TRBV19 with TRBJ2-1; 8 nucleotides line up with TRBD2. J lost 0 bases, V lost 1 base, and 2 bases had no gene match. The CDR3 covers 16 residues. Looked up from germline, CDR1 is LNHDA and CDR2 is SQIVND (reference sequence).

The rearrangement joins TRBV18 to TRBJ2-1, with 12 positions matching TRBD2. V lost 1 base, J lost 2 bases, and 3 bases stayed unmatched. CDR3 size: 17 residues. Germline CDR1 reads KGHSH; CDR2 reads LQKENI. CDR3 region: CASSPRSSGGAYNEQFF. CDR3 DNA sequence: TGTGCCAGCTCACCACGCTCTAGCGGGGGGGCCTACAATGAGCAGTTCTTC.

This chain links TRBV28 with TRBJ1-2; no firm D call. The CDR3 totals 11 residues. V lost 10 bases and J 7 bases, leaving 13 bases between the germline ends. Germline V gene lookup returns CDR1 MDHEN and CDR2 SYDVKM. DNA of the CDR3: TGTGCCACCCACTCGGTTAGTGGCTACACCTTC. Amino acids: CATHSVSGYTF.

This rearrangement joins TRBV21-1 to TRBJ1-1; the table's D call, TRBD1, has no DNA check behind it. TRBV21-1 is an annotated pseudogene. The CDR3 totals 15 residues. CDR3 amino acids: CASNPETGGNTEAFF. The CDR3 DNA follows: TGTGCCAGCAACCCCGAGACAGGGGGGAACACTGAAGCTTTCTTT.

The V and J genes are TRBV30 and TRBJ2-5; unclear D gene. Germline CDR1 GTSNPN, CDR2 SVGIG (reference sequence). The CDR3 extends over 12 amino acids. Trimming removed 4 bases at V and 2 bases at J, with 8 bases between. Here the CDR3 reads CAWMRWQETQYF. CDR3 sequence (DNA): TGTGCCTGGATGCGGTGGCAAGAGACCCAGTACTTC. The full variable domain, with the rest looked up from reference TRBV30 and TRBJ2-5, is SQTIHQWPATLVQPVGSPLSLECTVEGTSNPNLYWYRQAAGRGLQLLFYSVGIGQISSEVPQNLSASRPQDRQFILSSKKLLLSDSGFYLCAWMRWQETQYFGPGTRLLVL.

This clone was found a few times. The rearrangement links TRBV19 to TRBJ1-6; D remains ambiguous. Deletions cut 6 bases from V and 7 bases from J, with 16 bases between. Germline loops: CDR1 LNHDA, CDR2 SQIVND (reference sequence). This CDR3 is built from 15 residues. CDR3 nucleotide sequence: TGTGCCAGTAGCTACGACCCGATGGGAAATTCACCCCTCCACTTT. Translation gives CASSYDPMGNSPLHF.